These 3 T cell receptor beta chains were sequenced from one sample in a study of pediatric ulcerative colitis. During colonoscopy, one to two rectal pinch biopsies were collected. Assay: immunoSEQ multiplex PCR; the TCRdb copy retains only in-frame clones and omits some. The repertoire consists of about 22,000 clones, with 71% occurring once and the leading ten covering roughly a sixth. The sample comprised gut tissue. The source is a boy aged 5-17 years with severe ulcerative colitis.

Worth noting for this clone: One junction end does not reproduce the germline sequence, and a read error may be involved. In DNA, the CDR3 is TGTGCCAGCACTGAATCTTCAGCTAACTATGGCTACACCTTC. Translated: CASTESSANYGYTF. The chain carries TRBV2 and TRBJ1-2; D is ambiguous. The length of the CDR3 is 14 residues. Looked up from germline, CDR1 is SNHLY and CDR2 is FYNNEI.

This chain links TRBV4-3 with TRBJ1-3, with a tentative D call TRBD1 (5 bases). Germline loops: CDR1 LGHNA, CDR2 YSLEER. Trimming stripped 3 bases from V and 0 bases from J, with 12 bases between. The CDR3 is made up of 16 amino acids. The CDR3 DNA reads as TGCGCCAGCAGCCACAGATTCGACAGCTCTGGAAACACCATATATTTT. This encodes CASSHRFDSSGNTIYF.

This sequence joins TRBV28 and TRBJ1-3; D is uncertain. CDR1 is MDHEN and CDR2 is SYDVKM in the germline V gene. The V and J ends lost 2 bases and 4 bases respectively, with 3 bases between them. This CDR3 has 12 residues. The CDR3 loop is CASSLKGNTIYF. CDR3 bases: TGTGCCAGCAGTTTAAAGGGAAACACCATATATTTT.